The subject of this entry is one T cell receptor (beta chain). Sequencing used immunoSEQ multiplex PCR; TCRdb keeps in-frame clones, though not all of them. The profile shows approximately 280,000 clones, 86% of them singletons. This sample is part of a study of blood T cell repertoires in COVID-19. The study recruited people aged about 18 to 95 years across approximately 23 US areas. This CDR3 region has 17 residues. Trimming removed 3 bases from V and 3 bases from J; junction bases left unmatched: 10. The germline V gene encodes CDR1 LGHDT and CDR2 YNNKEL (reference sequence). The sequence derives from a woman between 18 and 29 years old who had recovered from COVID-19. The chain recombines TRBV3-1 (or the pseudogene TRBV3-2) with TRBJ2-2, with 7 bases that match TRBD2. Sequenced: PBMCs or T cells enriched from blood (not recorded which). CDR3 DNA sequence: TGTGCCAGCAGCCAGATCGGGGGAGGGCCATACACCGGGGAGCTGTTTTTT. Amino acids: CASSQIGGGPYTGELFF.